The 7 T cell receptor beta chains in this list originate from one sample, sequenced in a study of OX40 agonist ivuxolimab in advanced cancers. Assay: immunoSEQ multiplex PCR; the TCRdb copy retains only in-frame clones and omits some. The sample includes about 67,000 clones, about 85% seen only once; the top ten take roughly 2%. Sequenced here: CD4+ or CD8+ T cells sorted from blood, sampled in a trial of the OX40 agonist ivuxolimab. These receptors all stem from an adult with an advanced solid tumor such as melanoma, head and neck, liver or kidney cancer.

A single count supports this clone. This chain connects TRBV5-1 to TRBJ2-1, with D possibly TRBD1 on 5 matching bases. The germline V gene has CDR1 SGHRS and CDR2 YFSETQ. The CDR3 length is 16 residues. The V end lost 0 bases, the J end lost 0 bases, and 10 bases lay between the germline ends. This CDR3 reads CASSLARGGSYNEQFF. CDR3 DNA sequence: TGCGCCAGCAGCTTGGCAAGGGGTGGCTCCTACAATGAGCAGTTCTTC.

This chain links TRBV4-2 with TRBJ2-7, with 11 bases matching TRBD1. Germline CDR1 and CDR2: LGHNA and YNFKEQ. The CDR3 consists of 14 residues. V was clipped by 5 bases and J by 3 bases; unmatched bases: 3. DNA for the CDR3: TGTGCCAGCAGCGGTGGGACAGGGGGCTACGAGCAGTACTTC. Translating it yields CASSGGTGGYEQYF.

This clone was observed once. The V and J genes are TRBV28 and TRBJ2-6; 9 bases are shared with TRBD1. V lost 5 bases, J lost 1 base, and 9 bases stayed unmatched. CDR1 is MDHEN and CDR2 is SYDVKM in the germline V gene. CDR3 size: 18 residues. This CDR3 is CASSTPGQGLSGANVLTF. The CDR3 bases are TGTGCCAGCAGTACACCGGGACAGGGACTTTCTGGGGCCAACGTCCTGACTTTC. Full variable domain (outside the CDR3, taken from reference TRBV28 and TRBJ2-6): DVKVTQSSRYLVKRTGEKVFLECVQDMDHENMFWYRQDPGLGLRLIYFSYDVKMKEKGDIPEGYSVSREKKERFSLILESASTNQTSMYLCASSTPGQGLSGANVLTFGAGSRLTVL.

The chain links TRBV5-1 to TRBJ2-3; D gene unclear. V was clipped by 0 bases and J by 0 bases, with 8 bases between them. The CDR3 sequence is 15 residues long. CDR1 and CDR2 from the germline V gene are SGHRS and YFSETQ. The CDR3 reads CASSLAARSTDTQYF. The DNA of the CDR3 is TGCGCCAGCAGCTTGGCGGCCAGAAGCACAGATACGCAGTATTTT.

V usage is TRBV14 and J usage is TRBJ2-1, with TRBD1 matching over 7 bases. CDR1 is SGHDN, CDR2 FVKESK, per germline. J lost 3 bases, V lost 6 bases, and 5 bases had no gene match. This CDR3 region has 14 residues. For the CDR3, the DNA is TGTGCCAGCAGTTCCGGGACAGACTACAATGAGCAGTTCTTC. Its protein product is CASSSGTDYNEQFF.

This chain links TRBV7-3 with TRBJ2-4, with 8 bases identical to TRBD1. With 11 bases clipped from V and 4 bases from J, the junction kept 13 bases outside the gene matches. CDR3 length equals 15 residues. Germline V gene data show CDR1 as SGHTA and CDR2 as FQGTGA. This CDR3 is CARKGQVLSKNIQYF. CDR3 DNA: TGTGCCCGGAAGGGACAGGTCTTAAGTAAAAACATTCAGTACTTC.

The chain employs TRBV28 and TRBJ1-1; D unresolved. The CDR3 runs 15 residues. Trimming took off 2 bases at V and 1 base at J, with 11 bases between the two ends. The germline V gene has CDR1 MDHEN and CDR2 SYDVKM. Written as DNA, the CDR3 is TGTGCCAGCAGTTTACCGGAGAAACGGAACACTGAAGCTTTCTTT. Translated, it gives CASSLPEKRNTEAFF.